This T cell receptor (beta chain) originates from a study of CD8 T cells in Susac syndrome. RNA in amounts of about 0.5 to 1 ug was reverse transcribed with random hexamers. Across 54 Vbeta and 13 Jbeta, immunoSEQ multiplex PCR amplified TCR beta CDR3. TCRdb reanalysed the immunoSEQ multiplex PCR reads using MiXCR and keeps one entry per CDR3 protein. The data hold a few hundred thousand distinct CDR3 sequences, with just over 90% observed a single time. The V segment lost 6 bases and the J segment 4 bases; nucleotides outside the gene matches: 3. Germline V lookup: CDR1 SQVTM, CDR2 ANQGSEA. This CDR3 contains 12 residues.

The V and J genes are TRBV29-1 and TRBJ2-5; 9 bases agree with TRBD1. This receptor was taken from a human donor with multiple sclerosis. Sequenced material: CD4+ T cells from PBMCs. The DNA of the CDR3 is TGCAGCGTCAGGACAGGGGTAGAGACCCAGTACTTC. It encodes CSVRTGVETQYF.